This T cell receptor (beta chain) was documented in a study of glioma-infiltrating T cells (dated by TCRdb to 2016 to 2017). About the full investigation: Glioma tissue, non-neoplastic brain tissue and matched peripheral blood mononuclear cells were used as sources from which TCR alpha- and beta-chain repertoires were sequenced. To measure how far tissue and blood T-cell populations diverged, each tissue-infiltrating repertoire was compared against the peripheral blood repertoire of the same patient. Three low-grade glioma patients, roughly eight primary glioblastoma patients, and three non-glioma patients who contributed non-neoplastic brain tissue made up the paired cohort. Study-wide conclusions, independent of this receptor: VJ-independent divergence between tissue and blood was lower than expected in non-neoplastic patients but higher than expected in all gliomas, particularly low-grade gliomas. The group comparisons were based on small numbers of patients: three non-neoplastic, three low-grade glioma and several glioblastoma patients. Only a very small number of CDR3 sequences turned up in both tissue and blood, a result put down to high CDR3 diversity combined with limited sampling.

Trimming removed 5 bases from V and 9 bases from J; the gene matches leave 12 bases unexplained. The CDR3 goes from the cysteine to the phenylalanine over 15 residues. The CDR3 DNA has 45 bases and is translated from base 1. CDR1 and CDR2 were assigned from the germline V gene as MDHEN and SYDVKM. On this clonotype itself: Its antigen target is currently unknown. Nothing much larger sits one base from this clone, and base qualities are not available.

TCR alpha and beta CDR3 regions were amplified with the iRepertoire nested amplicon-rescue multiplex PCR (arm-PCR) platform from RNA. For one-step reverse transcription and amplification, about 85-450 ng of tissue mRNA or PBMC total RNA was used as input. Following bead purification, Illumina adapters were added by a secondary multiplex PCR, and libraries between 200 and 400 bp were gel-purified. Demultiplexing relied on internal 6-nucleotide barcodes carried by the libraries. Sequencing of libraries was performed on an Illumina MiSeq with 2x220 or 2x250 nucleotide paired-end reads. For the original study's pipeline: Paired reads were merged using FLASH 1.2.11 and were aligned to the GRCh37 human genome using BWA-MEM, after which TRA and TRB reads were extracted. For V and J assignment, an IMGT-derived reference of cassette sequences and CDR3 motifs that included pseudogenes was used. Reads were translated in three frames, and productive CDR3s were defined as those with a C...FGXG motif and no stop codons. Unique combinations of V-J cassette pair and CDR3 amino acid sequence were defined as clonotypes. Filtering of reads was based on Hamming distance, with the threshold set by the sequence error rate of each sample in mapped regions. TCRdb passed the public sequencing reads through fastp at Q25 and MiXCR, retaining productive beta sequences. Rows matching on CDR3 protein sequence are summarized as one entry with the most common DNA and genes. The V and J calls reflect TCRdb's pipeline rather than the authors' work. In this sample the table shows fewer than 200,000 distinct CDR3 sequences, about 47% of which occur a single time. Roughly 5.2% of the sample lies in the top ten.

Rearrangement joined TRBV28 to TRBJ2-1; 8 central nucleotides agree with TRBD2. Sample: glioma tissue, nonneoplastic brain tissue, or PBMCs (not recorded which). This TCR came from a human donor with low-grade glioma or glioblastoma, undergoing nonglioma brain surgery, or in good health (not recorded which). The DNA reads TGTGCCAGCAGTATTTCGATAGCGGGATCCCGTGAGCAGTTCTTC. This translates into CASSISIAGSREQFF.